The present T cell receptor (beta chain) was sequenced within a study of T cell repertoires in aging, cancer and after chemotherapy. At the level of the study: Over several months to years, re-sampled healthy donor repertoires clearly shared clones.

The template was genomic DNA from peripheral blood, not RNA. With V trimmed by 2 bases and J by 2 bases, 8 bases remained unmatched. Germline-derived CDR1 and CDR2 are MNHEY and SVGEGT. CDR3 length: 17 residues. Multiplex touch-down PCR with TRB-A/B primers amplified rearranged V-D-J TRB sequences. TCRdb re-called the multiplex PCR reads with MiXCR, one entry per CDR3 protein. The repertoire holds fewer than 10,000 distinct CDR3 sequences, with roughly 35% as singletons. The chain employs TRBV6-2 or TRBV6-3 and TRBJ2-3, with TRBD1 identical over 9 bases. The source is a human donor in good health. The sequencing sample was made of blood. CDR3 loop: CASSYAPGTGFTDTQYF. The DNA for the CDR3 is TGTGCCAGCAGTTACGCCCCCGGGACAGGGTTCACAGATACGCAGTATTTT.